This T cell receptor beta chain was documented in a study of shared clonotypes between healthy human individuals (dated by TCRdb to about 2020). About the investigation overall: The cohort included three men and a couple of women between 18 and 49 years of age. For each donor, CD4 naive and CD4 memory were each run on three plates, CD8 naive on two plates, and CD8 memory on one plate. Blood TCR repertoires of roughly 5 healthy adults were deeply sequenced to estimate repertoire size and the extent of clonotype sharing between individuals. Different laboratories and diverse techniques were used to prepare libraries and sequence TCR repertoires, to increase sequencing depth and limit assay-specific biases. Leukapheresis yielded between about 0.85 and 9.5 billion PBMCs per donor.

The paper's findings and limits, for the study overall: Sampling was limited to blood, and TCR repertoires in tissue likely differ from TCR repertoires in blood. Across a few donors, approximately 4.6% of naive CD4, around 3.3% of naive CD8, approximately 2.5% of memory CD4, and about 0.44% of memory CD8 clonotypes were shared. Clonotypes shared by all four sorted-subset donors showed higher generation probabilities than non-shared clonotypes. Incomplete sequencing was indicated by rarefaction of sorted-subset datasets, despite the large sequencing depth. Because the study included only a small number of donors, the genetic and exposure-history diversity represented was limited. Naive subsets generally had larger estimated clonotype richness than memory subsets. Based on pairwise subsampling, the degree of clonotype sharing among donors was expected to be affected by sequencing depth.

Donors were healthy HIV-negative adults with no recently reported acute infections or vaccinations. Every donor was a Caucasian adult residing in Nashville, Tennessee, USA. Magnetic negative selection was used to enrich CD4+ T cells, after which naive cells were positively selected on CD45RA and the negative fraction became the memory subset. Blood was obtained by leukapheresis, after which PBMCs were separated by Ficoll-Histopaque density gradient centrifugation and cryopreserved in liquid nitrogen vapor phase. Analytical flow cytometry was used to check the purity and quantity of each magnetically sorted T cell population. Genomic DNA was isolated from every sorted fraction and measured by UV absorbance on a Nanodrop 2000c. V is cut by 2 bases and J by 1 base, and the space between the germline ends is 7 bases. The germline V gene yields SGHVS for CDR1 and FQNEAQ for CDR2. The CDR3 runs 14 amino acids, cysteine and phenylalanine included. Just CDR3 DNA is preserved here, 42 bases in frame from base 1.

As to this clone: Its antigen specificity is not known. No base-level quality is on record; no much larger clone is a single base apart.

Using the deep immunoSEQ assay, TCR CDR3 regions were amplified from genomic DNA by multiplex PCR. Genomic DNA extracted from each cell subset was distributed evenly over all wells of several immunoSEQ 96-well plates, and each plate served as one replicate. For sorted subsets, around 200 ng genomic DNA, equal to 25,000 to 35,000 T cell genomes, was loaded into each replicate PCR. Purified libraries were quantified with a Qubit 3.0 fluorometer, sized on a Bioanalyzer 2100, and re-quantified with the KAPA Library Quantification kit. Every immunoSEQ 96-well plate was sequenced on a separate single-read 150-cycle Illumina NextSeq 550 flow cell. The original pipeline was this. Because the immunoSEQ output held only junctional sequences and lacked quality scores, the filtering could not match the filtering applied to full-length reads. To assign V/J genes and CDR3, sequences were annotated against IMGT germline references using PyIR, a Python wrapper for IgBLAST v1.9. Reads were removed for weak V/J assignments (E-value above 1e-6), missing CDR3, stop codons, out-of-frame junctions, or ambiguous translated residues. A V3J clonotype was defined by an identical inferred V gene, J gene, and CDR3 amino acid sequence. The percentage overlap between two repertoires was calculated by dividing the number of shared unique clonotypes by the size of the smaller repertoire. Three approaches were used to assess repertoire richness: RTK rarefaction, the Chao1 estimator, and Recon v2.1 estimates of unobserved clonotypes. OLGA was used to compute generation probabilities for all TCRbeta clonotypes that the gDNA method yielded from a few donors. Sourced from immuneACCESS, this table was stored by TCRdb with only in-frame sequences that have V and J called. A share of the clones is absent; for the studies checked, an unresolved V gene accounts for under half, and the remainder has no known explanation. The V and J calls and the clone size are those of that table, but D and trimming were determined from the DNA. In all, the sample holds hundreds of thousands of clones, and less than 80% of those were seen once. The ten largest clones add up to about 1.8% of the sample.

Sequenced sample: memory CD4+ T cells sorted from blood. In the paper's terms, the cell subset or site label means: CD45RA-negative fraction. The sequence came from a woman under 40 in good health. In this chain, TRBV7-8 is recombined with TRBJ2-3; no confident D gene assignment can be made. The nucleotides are TGTGCCAGCAGCTTAAACCGTCGCACAGATACGCAGTATTTT. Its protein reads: CASSLNRRTDTQYF.